These 9 T cell receptor beta chains were sequenced from one sample in a study of cytomegalovirus exposure and HLA in healthy donors. In the PCR, 60 Vbeta and 13 Jbeta primers were used. The protocol was immunoSEQ multiplex PCR, while the TCRdb copy is restricted to in-frame clones and leaves out a portion. In the table there are approximately 100,000 clones, 55% to 75% of which are singletons. The specimen sequenced was PBMCs. These receptors were obtained from a man in his sixties in good health and CMV-seronegative.

This chain joins TRBV18 and TRBJ2-7; D is possibly TRBD2 (6 bases). Germline V gives CDR1 KGHSH, CDR2 LQKENI. The CDR3 is 12 residues long. The V end was cut by 3 bases, the J end by 5 bases, with 8 bases between. The CDR3 region has the DNA TGTGCCAGCTCACCCGGGGGAGACGAGCAGTACTTC. Its translation: CASSPGGDEQYF.

This clone was observed a handful of times. DNA for the CDR3: TGTGCCAGCAGCGTAGGTAGTTTCTCTGGAAACACCATATATTTT. It encodes CASSVGSFSGNTIYF. V gene TRBV9 combines with J gene TRBJ1-3, with unresolved D. In germline, CDR1 is SGDLS, CDR2 YYNGEE. The CDR3 runs to 15 residues. The germline V and J ends were trimmed by 0 bases and 0 bases, with 7 bases remaining between them.

Details on this clone: Other DNA sequences in the sample encode the same CDR3. This chain links TRBV18 with TRBJ2-5, with D unclear. Germline values: CDR1 KGHSH, CDR2 LQKENI. V gave up 2 bases and J gave up 0 bases, with 7 bases separating them. This CDR3 spans 14 amino acids. The CDR3 loop reads CASSPSRNQETQYF. Written as DNA, the CDR3 is TGTGCCAGCTCACCAAGCCGAAACCAAGAGACCCAGTACTTC. The entire variable domain, with the rest obtained from reference TRBV18 and TRBJ2-5, is as follows: NAGVMQNPRHLVRRRGQEARLRCSPMKGHSHVYWYRQLPEEGLKFMVYLQKENIIDESGMPKERFSAEFPKEGPSILRIQQVVRGDSAAYFCASSPSRNQETQYFGPGTRLLVL.

This chain uses TRBV5-4 with TRBJ2-6, with TRBD1 as a possible D gene (5 bases). The CDR3 spans 17 residues. The V gene's germline CDR1 is SGHNT and CDR2 YYREEE (reference sequence). The V gene lost 0 bases and the J gene lost 0 bases, with 10 bases spanning the gap. This chain's CDR3 is CASSLVFQGSGANVLTF. DNA for the CDR3: TGTGCCAGCAGCTTGGTGTTTCAGGGCTCTGGGGCCAACGTCCTGACTTTC.

The V gene is TRBV5-6, the J gene TRBJ1-1; tentative D call: TRBD1 (5 bases). This CDR3 spans 14 amino acids. The germline V gene has CDR1 SGHDT and CDR2 YYEEEE. V lost 3 bases and J 1 base, leaving 10 bases between the germline ends. CDR3 nucleotides: TGTGCCAGCAGCTGGGGGGTCTCGAACACTGAAGCTTTCTTT. It codes for CASSWGVSNTEAFF.

This clone was counted a single time. The V and J genes are TRBV5-1 and TRBJ1-4; D gene uncertain. This CDR3 spans 14 amino acids. CDR1 and CDR2 (germline): SGHRS, YFSETQ. V lost 0 bases and J 3 bases, leaving 6 bases between the germline ends. CDR3 in amino acids: CASSLGLANEKLFF. Written as DNA, the CDR3 is TGCGCCAGCAGCTTGGGGTTAGCTAATGAAAAACTGTTTTTT. The whole variable domain, filled in from reference TRBV5-1 and TRBJ1-4, reads KAGVTQTPRYLIKTRGQQVTLSCSPISGHRSVSWYQQTPGQGLQFLFEYFSETQRNKGNFPGRFSGRQFSNSRSEMNVSTLELGDSALYLCASSLGLANEKLFFGSGTQLSVL.

The rearrangement uses TRBV19 and TRBJ2-7, with D maybe TRBD1 (6 bases). This CDR3 is 13 amino acids long. The V gene lost 5 bases and the J gene lost 2 bases, with 10 bases spanning the gap. Germline V CDR1 and CDR2: LNHDA, SQIVND (reference sequence). The CDR3 DNA reads TGTGCCAGTAGTGTGACAGGAACCTACGAGCAGTACTTC. Translation: CASSVTGTYEQYF. The full variable domain, rest sourced from reference TRBV19 and TRBJ2-7, is DGGITQSPKYLFRKEGQNVTLSCEQNLNHDAMYWYRQDPGQGLRLIYYSQIVNDFQKGDIAEGYSVSREKKESFPLTVTSAQKNPTAFYLCASSVTGTYEQYFGPGTRLTVT.

Written as DNA, the CDR3 is TGCAGCGTCTACGGACAGGCGAACACAGATACGCAGTATTTT. Translated: CSVYGQANTDTQYF. J is TRBJ2-3 and V is TRBV29-1; 7 positions match TRBD1. The CDR3 is 14 residues long. V shed 6 bases and J 2 bases; nucleotides not matched to a gene: 8. Germline lookup yields CDR1 SQVTM and CDR2 ANQGSEA.

The chain couples TRBV19 to TRBJ1-2; 9 bases are shared with TRBD1. V shed 2 bases and J 4 bases; nucleotides not matched to a gene: 5. There are 15 residues in the CDR3. Germline CDR1 is LNHDA and CDR2 is SQIVND (reference sequence). The DNA of the CDR3 is TGTGCCAGTAGTATAACCGGGACAGGGTTCTATGGCTACACCTTC. It encodes CASSITGTGFYGYTF. The full variable domain, completed using reference TRBV19 and TRBJ1-2, is DGGITQSPKYLFRKEGQNVTLSCEQNLNHDAMYWYRQDPGQGLRLIYYSQIVNDFQKGDIAEGYSVSREKKESFPLTVTSAQKNPTAFYLCASSITGTGFYGYTFGSGTRLTVV.